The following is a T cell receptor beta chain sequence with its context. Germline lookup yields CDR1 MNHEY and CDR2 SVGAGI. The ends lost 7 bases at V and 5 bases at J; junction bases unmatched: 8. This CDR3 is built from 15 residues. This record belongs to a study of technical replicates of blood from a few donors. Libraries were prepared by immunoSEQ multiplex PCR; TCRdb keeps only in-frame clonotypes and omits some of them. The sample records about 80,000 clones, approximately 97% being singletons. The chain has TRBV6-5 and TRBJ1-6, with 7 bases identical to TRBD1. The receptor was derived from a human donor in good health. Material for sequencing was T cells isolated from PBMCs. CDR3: CASKRQGAHNSPLHF. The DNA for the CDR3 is TGTGCCAGCAAAAGACAGGGCGCTCATAATTCACCCCTCCACTTT.